This T cell receptor beta chain was recorded in a study of T-cell memory formation after mild COVID-19. Notes on the study in general: Day 15 to 85 contracting clones showed balanced CD4/CD8; day 15 to 37 expanders favored CD4+.

CDR1 and CDR2 from the germline V gene are SGHTA and FQGNSA. J lost 14 bases, V lost 5 bases, and 10 bases had no gene match. The CDR3 covers 12 residues. A word on this clonotype: Its specificity is unknown.

MiXCR, applied by TCRdb to the 5' RACE reads, yields one record per CDR3 protein. The sample shows fewer than 400,000 distinct CDR3 sequences, 10% to 15% of them seen only once. V is TRBV7-2 and J is TRBJ2-3, with 7 bases identical to TRBD2. Specimen: PBMCs or a T cell subset sorted from them (not recorded which). The TCR sequence derives from a man aged 18 to 29 who had mild COVID-19 (a few samples of this study predate the infection). Cell type and time point are not known. CDR3 amino acids: CASSPTSPKVYF. CDR3 bases: TGTGCCAGCAGCCCGACTAGCCCCAAGGTGTATTTT.